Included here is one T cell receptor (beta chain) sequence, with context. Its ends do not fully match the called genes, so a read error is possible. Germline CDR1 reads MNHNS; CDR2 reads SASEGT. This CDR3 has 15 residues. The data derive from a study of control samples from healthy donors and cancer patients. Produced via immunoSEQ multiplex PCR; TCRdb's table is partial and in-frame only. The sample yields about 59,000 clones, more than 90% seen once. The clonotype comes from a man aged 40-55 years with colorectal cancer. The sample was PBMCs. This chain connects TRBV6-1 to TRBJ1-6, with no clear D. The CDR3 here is CASREGLREDSPLHF. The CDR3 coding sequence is TGTGCCAGCAGGGAAGGGCTACGGGAGGATTCACCCCTCCACTTT.